The rows below give T cell receptor beta chains drawn from one sample of a study of T cell responses to AZD1222 COVID-19 vaccine. Method: immunoSEQ multiplex PCR; TCRdb's copy keeps in-frame clones and lacks some. The sample includes 130,000 or so clones, about nine tenths of them seen just once. The sequenced sample was peripheral blood, obtained 28 days after the second AZD1222 dose. These TCRs come from an adult who received the AZD1222 COVID-19 vaccine. Both conserved end residues are part of each CDR3. The D gene is left open where the match is weak. Clone sizes are given selectively: once, few, many, or a class where the clone is expanded.

j_call | d_call | v_call | cdr3_length | clone_size | cdr3_nt | cdr3_aa
TRBJ1-2 | TRBD1 | TRBV10-3 | 15 | NA | TGTGCCATCAGTGACTCGACAGGGGCCGCCTATGGCTACACCTTC | CAISDSTGAAYGYTF
TRBJ2-5 | NA | TRBV20-1 | 11 | NA | TGCAGTGCTAGGGAGCTAGAGACCCAGTACTTC | CSARELETQYF
TRBJ1-3 | NA | TRBV29-1 | 13 | NA | TGCAGCGTTGACCCGGGCGGTGGAAACACCATATATTTT | CSVDPGGGNTIYF
TRBJ1-1 | TRBD1 | TRBV5-4 | 14 | NA | TGTGCCAGCAGTAGGGACAGGTCGAACACTGAAGCTTTCTTT | CASSRDRSNTEAFF
TRBJ1-2 | TRBD1 | TRBV10-3 | 13 | NA | TGTGCCATCAGTGGGACAGGGGGGTATGGCTACACCTTC | CAISGTGGYGYTF
TRBJ1-4 | NA | TRBV7-8 | 15 | NA | TGTGCCAGCAGCTTAGGATTACCACGCGGGGAAAAACTGTTTTTT | CASSLGLPRGEKLFF
TRBJ2-5 | NA | TRBV2 | 14 | NA | TGTGCCAGCACCACCGCCGCCGCTCAAGAGACCCAGTACTTC | CASTTAAAQETQYF
TRBJ2-3 | NA | TRBV4-3 | 16 | NA | TGCGCCAGCAGCCAAGATCCCTTTACGGCCACAGATACGCAGTATTTT | CASSQDPFTATDTQYF
TRBJ2-5 | NA | TRBV6-2/TRBV6-3 | 14 | NA | TGTGCCAGCAGTTCCTTGGGACGGAAAGAGACCCAGTACTTC | CASSSLGRKETQYF
TRBJ2-5 | NA | TRBV11-2 | 12 | NA | TGTGCCAGCAGTAAATGGGGGGAGACCCAGTACTTC | CASSKWGETQYF
TRBJ2-5 | NA | TRBV18 | 16 | NA | TGTGCCAGCTCACTCCAGGCGCCAGGGAGGGGGGAGACCCAGTACTTC | CASSLQAPGRGETQYF
TRBJ1-2 | TRBD1 | TRBV9 | 16 | NA | TGTGCCAGCAGCGTGGCGACAGGGAGGTCTAACTATGGCTACACCTTC | CASSVATGRSNYGYTF
TRBJ1-5 | TRBD1 | TRBV18 | 16 | NA | TGTGCCAGCTCACCGCCGACAGGGGGCTTAAATCAGCCCCAGCATTTT | CASSPPTGGLNQPQHF
TRBJ2-1 | NA | TRBV23-1 | 15 | NA | TGCGCCAGCAGTCAAACCAGGCCAAAGGGACCCCAGCAGTTCTTC | CASSQTRPKGPQQFF
TRBJ1-1 | TRBD1 | TRBV23-1 | 13 | NA | TGCGCCAGCAGTGGGACAGAGAACACTGAAGCTTTCTTT | CASSGTENTEAFF
TRBJ2-5 | TRBD2 | TRBV18 | 16 | NA | TGTGCCAGCTCACCACCTGGACTAGCGGGAGTTGAGACCCAGTACTTC | CASSPPGLAGVETQYF
TRBJ1-3 | NA | TRBV5-8 | 14 | NA | TGTGCCAGCAGCGCAGGGGTTGCTGGAAACACCATATATTTT | CASSAGVAGNTIYF
TRBJ1-2 | NA | TRBV6-6 | 13 | NA | TGTGCCAGCAGTCCCGACAGGAACTATGGCTACACCTTC | CASSPDRNYGYTF
TRBJ1-4 | TRBD1 | TRBV5-1 | 14 | NA | TGCGCCAGCAGCCCAGGGACAGGCCGTGAAAAACTGTTTTTT | CASSPGTGREKLFF
TRBJ1-6 | NA | TRBV7-9 | 13 | NA | TGTGCCAGCAGCCAGGGGCCCAACTCACCCCTCCACTTT | CASSQGPNSPLHF
TRBJ2-1 | NA | TRBV4-2 | 15 | NA | TGTGCCAGCAGCCAAGACCGAACTAGCAACAATGAGCAGTTCTTC | CASSQDRTSNNEQFF
TRBJ1-4 | TRBD1 | TRBV3-1/TRBV3-2 | 14 | NA | TGTGCCAGCAGCCACGGGACAGGGAGTGAAAAACTGTTTTTT | CASSHGTGSEKLFF
TRBJ2-3 | TRBD1 | TRBV30 | 15 | NA | TGTGCCTGGTCGACAGGGCCTTCCGCCACAGATACGCAGTATTTT | CAWSTGPSATDTQYF
TRBJ2-5 | NA | TRBV5-5 | 12 | NA | TGTGCCGGTTGGACTCACCGAGAGACCCAGTACTTC | CAGWTHRETQYF
TRBJ1-2 | NA | TRBV18 | 15 | once | TGTGCCAGCTCACCCCGAGAGGGGGGGCACTATGGCTACACCTTC | CASSPREGGHYGYTF
TRBJ2-2 | NA | TRBV14 | 15 | NA | TGTGCCAGCAGCCAAAACGGGGCGAACACCGGGGAGCTGTTTTTT | CASSQNGANTGELFF
TRBJ1-3 | NA | TRBV10-2 | 13 | NA | TGCGCCAGCAGTGAGGGATCTGGAAACACCATATATTTT | CASSEGSGNTIYF
TRBJ1-1 | NA | TRBV23-1 | 15 | NA | TGCGCCAGCAGTCGGGGAAGGATCGAGAACACTGAAGCTTTCTTT | CASSRGRIENTEAFF
TRBJ1-4 | TRBD1 | TRBV7-8 | 14 | NA | TGTGCCAGCAGCCCGACAGGGCCTCGGGAAAAACTGTTTTTT | CASSPTGPREKLFF
TRBJ1-5 | TRBD1 | TRBV5-4 | 15 | NA | TGTGCCAGCAGCTCCGGGACAGGCGCCAATCAGCCCCAGCATTTT | CASSSGTGANQPQHF
TRBJ2-3 | TRBD2 | TRBV6-5 | 15 | NA | TGTGCCAGCAGTTCAATAGCGGGGGGCACAGATACGCAGTATTTT | CASSSIAGGTDTQYF
TRBJ2-7 | NA | TRBV30 | 12 | NA | TGTGCCTGGAGCCCGGACAGCACCGAGCAGTACTTC | CAWSPDSTEQYF
TRBJ1-2 | NA | TRBV5-6 | 19 | NA | TGTGCCAGCAGCTTGGGAAGGTCGGGGTTTACAGCACATAACTATGGCTACACCTTC | CASSLGRSGFTAHNYGYTF
TRBJ1-1 | NA | TRBV7-3 | 13 | NA | TGTGCCAGCAGCTTAACTCCGAGCACTGAAGCTTTCTTT | CASSLTPSTEAFF
TRBJ1-4 | NA | TRBV7-9 | 15 | once | TGTGCCAGCAGTATTCGGCAGTACACTAATGAAAAACTGTTTTTT | CASSIRQYTNEKLFF
TRBJ1-1 | TRBD1 | TRBV4-1 | 15 | once | TGCGCCAGCAGCAGGGGACAGGGGGAGAACACTGAAGCTTTCTTT | CASSRGQGENTEAFF
TRBJ1-1 | TRBD1 | TRBV7-2 | 17 | NA | TGTGCCAGCAGCCCTGGATTTAGACAGGGTTTGAACACTGAAGCTTTCTTT | CASSPGFRQGLNTEAFF
TRBJ1-2 | TRBD1 | TRBV5-1 | 14 | NA | TGCGCCAGCAGCTTGCAGGGGGCTGGCTATGGCTACACCTTC | CASSLQGAGYGYTF
TRBJ1-1 | NA | TRBV5-1 | 14 | NA | TGCGCCAGCAGCTTGACCCACGACGGCACTGAAGCTTTCTTT | CASSLTHDGTEAFF
TRBJ2-1 | TRBD1 | TRBV11-2 | 13 | NA | TGTGCCACCACGGGACAGGGCTTGAATGAGCAGTTCTTC | CATTGQGLNEQFF
TRBJ1-2 | NA | TRBV5-1 | 13 | NA | TGCGCCAGCAGCCCACACACTGGACCCGGCTACACCTTC | CASSPHTGPGYTF
TRBJ2-2 | NA | TRBV5-1 | 16 | NA | TGCGCCAGCAGCTTGGGCGGTCAGGGGTCAGACGGGGAGCTGTTTTTT | CASSLGGQGSDGELFF
TRBJ1-1 | TRBD1 | TRBV6-2/TRBV6-3 | 17 | NA | TGTGCCAGCAGTTCCCCAAGGGGGCGAGGCCCGAACACTGAAGCTTTCTTT | CASSSPRGRGPNTEAFF
TRBJ1-5 | NA | TRBV2 | 14 | NA | TGTGCCGTCCGGGACCCAGATAGCAATCAGCCCCAGCATTTT | CAVRDPDSNQPQHF
TRBJ2-3 | TRBD2 | TRBV5-1 | 15 | NA | TGCGCCAGCAGCTATAGCGGGAGTGGTGCAGATACGCAGTATTTT | CASSYSGSGADTQYF
TRBJ1-2 | NA | TRBV24-1 | 14 | NA | TGTGCCACCAGTGACCCTTTGTCGAGTTATGGCTACACCTTC | CATSDPLSSYGYTF
TRBJ1-6 | TRBD1 | TRBV4-3 | 20 | NA | TGCGCCAGCAGCCAAACCCCATTCCGGACAGGGGGCTTTGGTAATTCACCCCTCCACTTT | CASSQTPFRTGGFGNSPLHF
TRBJ1-4 | TRBD1 | TRBV6-1 | 15 | NA | TGTGCCAGCAGTGACACACAGGGGGCGCTTGAAAAACTGTTTTTT | CASSDTQGALEKLFF
TRBJ1-6 | NA | TRBV7-3 | 15 | NA | TGTGCCAGCAGCTTAAGTGGACAGTATAATTCACCCCTCCACTTT | CASSLSGQYNSPLHF
TRBJ1-2 | NA | TRBV27 | 14 | NA | TGTGCCAGCAGTTTATGGGGTGCTAACTATGGCTACACCTTC | CASSLWGANYGYTF
TRBJ1-1 | TRBD1 | TRBV27 | 14 | NA | TGTGCCAGTTATAACGACAGGGTCGGCACTGAAGCTTTCTTT | CASYNDRVGTEAFF
TRBJ1-5 | NA | TRBV18 | 14 | NA | TGTGCCAGCTCACCCGGAGCGGGCAATCAGCCCCAGCATTTT | CASSPGAGNQPQHF
TRBJ1-5 | TRBD1 | TRBV5-1 | 15 | NA | TGCGCCAGCAGGAAGACAGGGGATAGCAATCAGCCCCAGCATTTT | CASRKTGDSNQPQHF
TRBJ1-2 | NA | TRBV10-3 | 15 | NA | TGTGCCATCAGTGAGTCTGCAGCAACTAACTATGGCTACACCTTC | CAISESAATNYGYTF
TRBJ1-2 | NA | TRBV30 | 14 | NA | TGTGCCTGGAGTCAGGGCAGAGAAGGAGATGGCTACACCTTC | CAWSQGREGDGYTF
TRBJ1-5 | TRBD1 | TRBV2 | 16 | NA | TGTGCCAGCAGCGGGACAGGGATTAATAGCAATCAGCCCCAGCATTTT | CASSGTGINSNQPQHF
TRBJ2-1 | TRBD2 | TRBV29-1 | 15 | NA | TGCAGCGTTGAAGGGCCGGGACTAACCTACAATGAGCAGTTCTTC | CSVEGPGLTYNEQFF
TRBJ1-6 | NA | TRBV3-1/TRBV3-2 | 14 | NA | TGTGCCAGCAGCCTTGGGGTCGGAAATTCACCCCTCCACTTT | CASSLGVGNSPLHF